These T cell receptor beta chains were read from a single sample in a study of a mutant IDH1 vaccine in newly diagnosed glioma. The repertoire was sequenced with immunoSEQ multiplex PCR; TCRdb's copy has only in-frame clones and lacks some. The data show 60,000 to 75,000 clones, roughly 78% seen once. Material: PBMCs, obtained from a glioma patient treated with radiotherapy, temozolomide or both. These receptors came from a man aged 45-65 years with glioma. Each CDR3 is given with its conserved first and last residue. A D gene is named only where the DNA matches it firmly. The listing skips clone size in some rows; elsewhere it reads once, few, many or a size class.

v_gene: TRBV19
d_gene: TRBD1
abundance: NA
j_gene: TRBJ1-1
CDR3aa: CASRRGQAGPEAFF
CDR3nt: TGTGCCAGTAGGAGGGGACAGGCGGGCCCTGAAGCTTTCTTT

v_gene: TRBV4-1
d_gene: TRBD2
abundance: NA
j_gene: TRBJ2-7
CDR3aa: CASSHGSGVFSYEQYF
CDR3nt: TGCGCCAGCAGCCACGGAAGCGGGGTCTTCTCCTACGAGCAGTACTTC

v_gene: TRBV6-5
d_gene: NA
abundance: NA
j_gene: TRBJ1-1
CDR3aa: CASSYLGETEAFF
CDR3nt: TGTGCCAGCAGTTATTTGGGGGAGACTGAAGCTTTCTTT

v_gene: TRBV5-1
d_gene: TRBD1
abundance: NA
j_gene: TRBJ2-2
CDR3aa: CASSYRTGDTGELFF
CDR3nt: TGCGCCAGCAGCTATCGGACAGGGGACACCGGGGAGCTGTTTTTT

v_gene: TRBV7-3
d_gene: NA
abundance: NA
j_gene: TRBJ2-1
CDR3aa: CASSEYLGRHEQFF
CDR3nt: TGTGCCAGCAGCGAATATTTGGGGCGGCATGAGCAGTTCTTC

v_gene: TRBV28
d_gene: TRBD1
abundance: few
j_gene: TRBJ2-7
CDR3aa: CASSRRTGTYEQYF
CDR3nt: TGTGCCAGCAGTCGACGGACAGGCACCTACGAGCAGTACTTC

v_gene: TRBV5-1
d_gene: NA
abundance: NA
j_gene: TRBJ2-7
CDR3aa: CASSGPGTSYEQYF
CDR3nt: TGCGCCAGCAGCGGACCCGGGACCTCCTACGAGCAGTACTTC

v_gene: TRBV18
d_gene: NA
abundance: NA
j_gene: TRBJ1-1
CDR3aa: CASFPGRGNTEAFF
CDR3nt: TGTGCCAGCTTCCCGGGCAGGGGTAACACTGAAGCTTTCTTT

v_gene: TRBV6-5
d_gene: NA
abundance: NA
j_gene: TRBJ2-5
CDR3aa: CASSLTGLRQETQYF
CDR3nt: TGTGCCAGCAGCCTCACCGGGCTCCGCCAAGAGACCCAGTACTTC

v_gene: TRBV7-2
d_gene: TRBD1
abundance: NA
j_gene: TRBJ1-2
CDR3aa: CASSLIGTGDYGYTF
CDR3nt: TGTGCCAGCAGCTTAATCGGGACAGGCGACTATGGCTACACCTTC

v_gene: TRBV29-1
d_gene: TRBD1
abundance: NA
j_gene: TRBJ1-4
CDR3aa: CSVGQGKGEKLFF
CDR3nt: TGCAGCGTTGGACAGGGGAAAGGTGAAAAACTGTTTTTT